This T cell receptor (beta chain) was sequenced for a study of blood T cell repertoires in COVID-19. Across the study: The United States, Italy and Spain provided the acute and convalescent COVID-19 samples. From T cells, B-cell-depleted T cells, or PBMCs came the material, which was cDNA or gDNA.

Trimming left V 4 bases short and J 8 bases short, with 11 bases between. This CDR3 is built from 12 residues. Germline V gene data show CDR1 as SGHRS and CDR2 as YFSETQ. In the authors' workflow: Amplification of reference gene primers provided the estimated nucleated cell counts. Assay used: immunoSEQ multiplex PCR; TCRdb lists only in-frame clones, some missing. V, J and clone size reflect that table, while D and trimming were determined from the DNA. The data hold fewer than 85,000 clones, with around 83% observed a single time. This clone was observed a few times. Patients of the Seattle cohort, enrolled during active infection, were followed longitudinally.

The chain has TRBV5-1 and TRBJ2-3; D possibly corresponds to TRBD2 (6 bases). The receptor was isolated from a young man with COVID-19, enrolled during active disease. The source material was peripheral blood. The CDR3 loop is CASSIEEGTQYF. Here the CDR3 DNA reads TGCGCCAGCAGCATTGAGGAGGGTACGCAGTATTTT.